This T cell receptor beta chain was identified in a study of OX40 agonist ivuxolimab in advanced cancers. Across the whole study: The study reported partial responses in three patients: one hepatocellular carcinoma, two cutaneous melanoma.

Systemic immunosuppression or a history of autoimmune disease excluded patients. The assay was immunoSEQ multiplex PCR, and TCRdb's table has in-frame clones only and misses some. This repertoire shows 69,000 or so clones, 82% found once; its top ten account for 5%. The CDR3 consists of 12 residues. V was pared by 7 bases and J by 4 bases, with 8 bases between. CDR1 is SGHDT and CDR2 is YYEEEE in the germline V gene. The chain recombines TRBV5-6 with TRBJ1-4, with D uncertain. The specimen was CD4+ or CD8+ T cells sorted from blood, collected in a trial of the OX40 agonist ivuxolimab. The source is an adult with an advanced solid tumor such as melanoma, head and neck, liver or kidney cancer. The CDR3 region is CASGRGNEKLFF. CDR3 DNA sequence: TGTGCCAGCGGGCGGGGTAATGAAAAACTGTTTTTT.